The 22 T cell receptor beta chains below were found in one sample sequenced in a study of control samples from healthy donors and cancer patients. The assay was immunoSEQ multiplex PCR, and TCRdb's table has in-frame clones only and misses some. The table includes 100,000 to 150,000 clones, about 90% detected once. The sequenced sample was blood. The receptors originated from a woman in her fifties or sixties in good health.

The CDR3 is CASSYPAQGLDTQYF. CDR3 nucleotide sequence: TGTGCCAGCAGTTATCCTGCCCAGGGGCTAGATACGCAGTATTTT. This rearrangement joins TRBV6-2 or TRBV6-3 to TRBJ2-3, with D possibly TRBD1 on 6 matching bases. V lost 3 bases to trimming and J lost 5 bases, with 15 bases between them. Germline V lookup: CDR1 MNHEY, CDR2 SVGEGT. This CDR3 has 15 amino acids.

This sequence joins TRBV5-1 and TRBJ2-2, with TRBD1 matching 8 bases. This CDR3 region has 15 residues. In germline, CDR1 is SGHRS, CDR2 YFSETQ. The ends lost 0 bases at V and 7 bases at J; junction bases unmatched: 5. This chain's CDR3 is CASSLDGQGFGELFF. DNA of the CDR3: TGCGCCAGCAGCTTGGATGGACAGGGTTTCGGGGAGCTGTTTTTT.

The chain combines TRBV29-1 with TRBJ1-2; no definite D call. In germline, CDR1 is SQVTM, CDR2 ANQGSEA. The CDR3 contains 13 residues. V lost 3 bases to trimming and J lost 8 bases, with 16 bases between them. CDR3 nucleotides: TGCAGCGTTGACAACCTCGGGAGAGACGGCTACACCTTC. Amino acids: CSVDNLGRDGYTF. The whole variable domain, filled in from reference TRBV29-1 and TRBJ1-2, reads SAVISQKPSRDICQRGTSLTIQCQVDSQVTMMFWYRQQPGQSLTLIATANQGSEATYESGFVIDKFPISRPNLTFSTLTVSNMSPEDSSIYLCSVDNLGRDGYTFGSGTRLTVV.

This chain joins TRBV28 and TRBJ2-3; possibly TRBD1 for D (6 bases). This CDR3 has 13 residues. Germline V lookup: CDR1 MDHEN, CDR2 SYDVKM. V lost 3 bases and J 4 bases, leaving 8 bases between the germline ends. CDR3 in DNA: TGTGCCAGCAGTTTGCCAGGGGCAGATACGCAGTATTTT. Translated: CASSLPGADTQYF.

This clone was recorded a few times. V is TRBV10-1 and J is TRBJ2-7, with 9 positions matching TRBD1. The CDR3 runs 13 residues. The trim removed 4 bases at V and 6 bases at J, leaving 4 bases unmatched. Germline V lookup: CDR1 WNHNN, CDR2 SYGVQD (reference sequence). In nucleotides, the CDR3 is TGCGCCAGCAGTGGGGGACAGGGTGGCGAGCAGTACTTC. Translation gives CASSGGQGGEQYF.

This clone has more than one count but fewer than ten. The gene calls are TRBV5-1 and TRBJ2-3; D is unclear. Germline CDR1 and CDR2: SGHRS and YFSETQ. Trimming shortened V by 3 bases and J by 3 bases, and 8 bases separated the two germline ends. This CDR3 has 13 amino acids. The CDR3: CASSSTLTDTQYF. The DNA for the CDR3 is TGCGCCAGCAGCTCCACTTTAACAGATACGCAGTATTTT.

The CDR3 spells CASSGRIEQFF. DNA for the CDR3: TGTGCCAGCAGTGGTCGGATTGAGCAGTTCTTC. This chain uses TRBV2 with TRBJ2-1; D remains unclear. Germline V gives CDR1 SNHLY, CDR2 FYNNEI. V was shortened by 4 bases and J by 9 bases, with 7 bases between the two germline ends. The CDR3 totals 11 residues.

The V and J genes are TRBV24-1 and TRBJ1-2, with 7 bases that match TRBD1. Trimming cost V 4 bases and J 3 bases; bases outside gene matches: 7. Germline V CDR1 and CDR2: KGHDR, SFDVKD. CDR3 length: 15 residues. The chain's CDR3 is CATSDDRVADYGYTF. CDR3 sequence (DNA): TGTGCCACCAGTGACGACAGGGTTGCAGACTATGGCTACACCTTC.

This clone was found once. The rearrangement uses TRBV15 and TRBJ1-2; 9 bases agree with TRBD1. V lost 1 base and J lost 7; bases outside the gene matches: 7. The CDR3 is made up of 15 amino acids. The germline V gene has CDR1 LNHNV and CDR2 YYDKDF (reference sequence). The CDR3 DNA is TGTGCCACCAGCAGAGGGGGCGACAGGGGGGTTGGCTACACCTTC. As protein: CATSRGGDRGVGYTF.

The gene calls are TRBV2 and TRBJ2-1, with 9 bases lining up with TRBD2. The junction had 15 bases not matched to a gene; V was cut back by 2 bases and J by 4 bases. The CDR3 covers 19 residues. Germline V gene sequence: CDR1 SNHLY, CDR2 FYNNEI. In nucleotides, the CDR3 is TGTGCCAGCAGTGAACCCCTAGGAGGGACTAGCTCAGATTACAATGAGCAGTTCTTC. It is translated as CASSEPLGGTSSDYNEQFF.

The J gene is TRBJ1-2, the V gene TRBV10-3, with a weak D call TRBD1 (6 bases). Germline loops: CDR1 ENHRY, CDR2 SYGVKD. V was shortened by 2 bases and J by 4 bases, with 14 bases between the two germline ends. This CDR3 has 15 amino acids. The CDR3 nucleotides are TGTGCCATCAGTGAGCCAGGGGAGGGCCGCTATGGCTACACCTTC. Its translation: CAISEPGEGRYGYTF.

This clone appeared a few times. Germline is not matched at one junction end, which may reflect a read error. This chain links TRBV28 with TRBJ1-5; no clear D gene. Germline CDR1 and CDR2: MDHEN and SYDVKM. CDR3 length: 15 residues. The CDR3 nucleotides are TGTGCCAGCAGTCGAAGCGGGTACAGCACTCAGCCCCAGCATTTT. This translates into CASSRSGYSTQPQHF. The complete variable domain, with remaining parts taken from reference TRBV28 and TRBJ1-5, reads DVKVTQSSRYLVKRTGEKVFLECVQDMDHENMFWYRQDPGLGLRLIYFSYDVKMKEKGDIPEGYSVSREKKERFSLILESASTNQTSMYLCASSRSGYSTQPQHFGDGTRLSIL.

The chain links TRBV9 to TRBJ1-3; D ambiguous. Germline V gene data show CDR1 as SGDLS and CDR2 as YYNGEE. Trimming pared 4 bases from V and 3 bases from J, leaving 14 bases between. This CDR3 contains 15 residues. This CDR3 is CASSPSPGVGNTIYF. The CDR3 coding sequence is TGTGCCAGCAGCCCCTCTCCGGGAGTTGGAAACACCATATATTTT.

The chain joins TRBV6-5 to TRBJ2-2, with D tentatively TRBD2 (5 bases). Between the trimmed V and J ends, which lost 8 bases and 5 bases, there was a span of 9 bases. In germline, CDR1 is MNHEY, CDR2 SVGAGI. The CDR3 contains 12 residues. DNA of the CDR3: TGTGCCAGCGATCCGGGAACCGGGGAGCTGTTTTTT. Translating gives CASDPGTGELFF.

The chain recombines TRBV7-9 with TRBJ2-1; no definite D call. Per the germline V gene, CDR1 is SEHNR and CDR2 is FQNEAQ (reference sequence). Trimming left V 2 bases short and J 5 bases short, with 19 bases between. The CDR3 extends over 17 amino acids. The CDR3 DNA sequence: TGTGCCAGCAGCTTAATTCGCTCGCGAACAAATAACAATGAGCAGTTCTTC. This translates into CASSLIRSRTNNNEQFF.

The chain has TRBV7-9 and TRBJ2-7; D not resolved. This CDR3 has 14 residues. Trimming left V 2 bases short and J 3 bases short, with 11 bases between. CDR1 and CDR2 from the germline V gene are SEHNR and FQNEAQ (reference sequence). This CDR3 is CASSLSGFSYEQYF. The CDR3 DNA reads TGTGCCAGCAGCTTATCCGGGTTCAGCTACGAGCAGTACTTC.

The count of this clone is one. The V call is TRBV28, the J call TRBJ2-7, with 10 bases identical to TRBD1. CDR3 size: 14 residues. In germline, CDR1 is MDHEN, CDR2 SYDVKM. V lost 6 bases and J lost 6; bases outside the gene matches: 8. CDR3 nucleotide sequence: TGTGCCAGCAGGCCTCGGGGGACAGGGGTCGAGCAGTACTTC. Translation: CASRPRGTGVEQYF.

The genes are TRBV2 and TRBJ1-6; D is ambiguous. V was pared by 3 bases and J by 9 bases, with 3 bases between. The germline CDR1 and CDR2 sequences are SNHLY and FYNNEI. This CDR3 region has 11 residues. The CDR3 here is CASSDLSPLHF. In DNA, the CDR3 is TGTGCCAGCAGTGATCTTTCACCCCTCCACTTT.

This chain connects TRBV19 to TRBJ1-2; D remains unclear. The germline gives CDR1 LNHDA, CDR2 SQIVND (reference sequence). The V end was cut by 1 base, the J end by 8 bases, with 11 bases between. The CDR3 extends over 13 amino acids. The CDR3 DNA follows: TGTGCCAGTAGTATAGTCGGCCTGGAGGGCTACACCTTC. Protein: CASSIVGLEGYTF.

This chain connects TRBV16 to TRBJ1-2; D is possibly TRBD1 (6 bases). CDR1 and CDR2 from the germline V gene are KGHSY and FQNENV. V lost 1 base, J lost 4 bases, and 13 bases lay in between. This CDR3 comprises 15 residues. The CDR3 is CASSQYRAGVYGYTF. The CDR3 DNA reads TGTGCCAGCAGCCAATACAGGGCTGGAGTCTATGGCTACACCTTC.

The chain has TRBV2 and TRBJ2-3; D might be TRBD1 or TRBD2, each matching 5 bases. With 9 bases removed from V and 0 bases from J, the gap between germline ends came to 13 bases. The length of the CDR3 is 14 residues. The germline V gene encodes CDR1 SNHLY and CDR2 FYNNEI. DNA of the CDR3: TGTGCCAGAACCGGGACGGCCAGCACAGATACGCAGTATTTT. It specifies CARTGTASTDTQYF.

The chain is built from TRBV2 and TRBJ1-5, with D perhaps TRBD1 (6 bases). Per the germline V gene, CDR1 is SNHLY and CDR2 is FYNNEI. Trimming took 6 bases from V and 4 from J, leaving 10 bases between them. CDR3 length: 13 amino acids. Here the CDR3 reads CASSAGQNQPQHF. The CDR3 bases are TGTGCCAGCAGCGCGGGACAAAATCAGCCCCAGCATTTT.